This T cell receptor beta chain was recorded in a study of cytomegalovirus exposure and HLA in healthy donors. Study information: Samples from HLA-typed donors yielded approximately 80 million unique TCRs in an early data release.

Germline lookup yields CDR1 MNHEY and CDR2 SMNVEV (reference sequence). V lost 5 bases, J lost 5 bases, and 15 bases stayed unmatched. There are 17 residues in the CDR3. Study observations and caveats: Data from an earlier analysis indicated that most TCR beta V segments were productive either about 87% or about 30% of the time.

Concerning this clone itself: Its antigen is unknown.

It was with 60 Vbeta and 13 Jbeta primers that the PCR ran. TCRdb's table, derived via immunoSEQ multiplex PCR, lists solely in-frame clones and lacks some. In the table there are about 98,000 clones, roughly 80% of which are singletons. This receptor was identified in a man aged 55 to 70 in good health and CMV-seropositive. Material: PBMCs. The rearrangement uses TRBV27 and TRBJ1-2, with 9 positions matching TRBD1. The CDR3, as DNA: TGTGCCAGCAGTCTACAACAGGGGGCCTACGAAGGGTATGGCTACACCTTC. Protein: CASSLQQGAYEGYGYTF.